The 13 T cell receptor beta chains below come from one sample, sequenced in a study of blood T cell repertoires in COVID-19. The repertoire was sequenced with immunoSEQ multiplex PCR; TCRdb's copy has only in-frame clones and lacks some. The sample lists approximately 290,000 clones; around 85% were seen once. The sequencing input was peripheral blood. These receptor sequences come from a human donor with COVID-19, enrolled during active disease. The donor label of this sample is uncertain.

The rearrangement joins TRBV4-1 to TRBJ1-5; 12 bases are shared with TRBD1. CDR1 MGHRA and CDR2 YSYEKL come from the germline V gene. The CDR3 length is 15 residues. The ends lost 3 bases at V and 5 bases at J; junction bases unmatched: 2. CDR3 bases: TGCGCCAGCAGCCAGGGGACAGGGGGCGATCAGCCCCAGCATTTT. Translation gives CASSQGTGGDQPQHF.

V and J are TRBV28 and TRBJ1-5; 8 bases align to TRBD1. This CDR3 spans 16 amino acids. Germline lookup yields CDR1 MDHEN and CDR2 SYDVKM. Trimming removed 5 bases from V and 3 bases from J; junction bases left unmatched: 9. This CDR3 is CASSTPGTGLNQPQHF. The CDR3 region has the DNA TGTGCCAGCAGTACCCCCGGGACAGGCCTCAATCAGCCCCAGCATTTT.

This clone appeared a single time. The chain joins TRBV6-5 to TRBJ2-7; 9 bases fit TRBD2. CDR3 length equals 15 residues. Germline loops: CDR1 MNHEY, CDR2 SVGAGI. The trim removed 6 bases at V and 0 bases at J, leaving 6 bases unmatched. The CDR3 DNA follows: TGTGCCAGCAGACTAGCGGGCACCAACTCCTACGAGCAGTACTTC. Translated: CASRLAGTNSYEQYF.

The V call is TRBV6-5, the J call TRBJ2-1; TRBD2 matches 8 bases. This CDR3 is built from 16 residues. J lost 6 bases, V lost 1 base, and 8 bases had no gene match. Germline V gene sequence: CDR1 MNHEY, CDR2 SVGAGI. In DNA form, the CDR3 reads TGTGCCAGCAGTTACTTCCCCCCGGGACTAGTCAATGAGCAGTTCTTC. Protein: CASSYFPPGLVNEQFF.

CDR3 nucleotides: TGTGCCAGCAGTGATCCGGGACTAGAGGGCTACAATGAGCAGTTCTTC. Translated, it gives CASSDPGLEGYNEQFF. This chain joins TRBV6-1 and TRBJ2-1, with 8 bases that match TRBD2. The germline gives CDR1 MNHNS, CDR2 SASEGT. V was pared by 3 bases and J by 3 bases, with 7 bases of the junction left unmatched. CDR3 length: 16 amino acids.

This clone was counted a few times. The CDR3 reads CATSRDLFKGDSYSGANVLTF. CDR3 DNA sequence: TGTGCCACCAGCAGAGATCTCTTCAAGGGGGACAGCTACTCTGGGGCCAACGTCCTGACTTTC. This rearrangement joins TRBV15 to TRBJ2-6, with 7 bases aligning to TRBD1. The CDR3 runs to 21 residues. V trimming: 0 bases; J trimming: 0 bases; junction bases outside the gene matches: 14. Germline V gene data show CDR1 as LNHNV and CDR2 as YYDKDF (reference sequence).

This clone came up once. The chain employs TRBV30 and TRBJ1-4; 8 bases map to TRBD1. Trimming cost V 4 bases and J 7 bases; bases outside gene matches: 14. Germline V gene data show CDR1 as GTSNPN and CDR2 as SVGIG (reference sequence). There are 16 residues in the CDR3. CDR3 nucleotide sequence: TGTGCCTGGAACCCCGTGGTCACAGGGGGTGGTGAAAAACTGTTTTTT. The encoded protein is CAWNPVVTGGGEKLFF. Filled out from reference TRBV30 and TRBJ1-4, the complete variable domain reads SQTIHQWPATLVQPVGSPLSLECTVEGTSNPNLYWYRQAAGRGLQLLFYSVGIGQISSEVPQNLSASRPQDRQFILSSKKLLLSDSGFYLCAWNPVVTGGGEKLFFGSGTQLSVL.

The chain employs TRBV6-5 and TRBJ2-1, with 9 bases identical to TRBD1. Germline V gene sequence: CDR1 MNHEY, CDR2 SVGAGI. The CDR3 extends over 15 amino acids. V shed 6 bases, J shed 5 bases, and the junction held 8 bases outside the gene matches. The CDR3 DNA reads TGTGCCAGCAGGCCAGGACAGGGGCGCGACAATGAGCAGTTCTTC. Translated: CASRPGQGRDNEQFF.

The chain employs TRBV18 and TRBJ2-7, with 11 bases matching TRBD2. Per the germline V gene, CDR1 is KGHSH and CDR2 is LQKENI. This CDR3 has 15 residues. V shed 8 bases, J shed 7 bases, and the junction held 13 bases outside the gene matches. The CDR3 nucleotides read TGTGCCAGCACGCCACTAGCGGGAGTAACGGATGAGCAGTACTTC. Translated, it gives CASTPLAGVTDEQYF. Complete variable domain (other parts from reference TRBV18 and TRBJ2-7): NAGVMQNPRHLVRRRGQEARLRCSPMKGHSHVYWYRQLPEEGLKFMVYLQKENIIDESGMPKERFSAEFPKEGPSILRIQQVVRGDSAAYFCASTPLAGVTDEQYFGPGTRLTVT.

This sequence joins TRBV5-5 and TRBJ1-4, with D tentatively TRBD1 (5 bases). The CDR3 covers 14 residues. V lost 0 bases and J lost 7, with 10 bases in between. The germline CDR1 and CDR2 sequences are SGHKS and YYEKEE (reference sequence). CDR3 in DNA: TGTGCCAGCAGCTTGGTGGCAGGGTTTGAAAAACTGTTTTTT. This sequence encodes CASSLVAGFEKLFF. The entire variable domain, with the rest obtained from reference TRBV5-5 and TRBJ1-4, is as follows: DAGVTQSPTHLIKTRGQQVTLRCSPISGHKSVSWYQQVLGQGPQFIFQYYEKEERGRGNFPDRFSARQFPNYSSELNVNALLLGDSALYLCASSLVAGFEKLFFGSGTQLSVL.

CDR3 region: CASSQVQGADQPQHF. The DNA for the CDR3 is TGCGCCAGCAGTCAAGTGCAGGGGGCCGATCAGCCCCAGCATTTT. This chain links TRBV23-1 with TRBJ1-5, with 8 bases lining up with TRBD1. TRBV23-1 is placed among ORFs of uncertain function. Germline trimming cut 2 bases from V and 5 bases from J; bases unmatched to any gene: 5. The length of the CDR3 is 15 residues.

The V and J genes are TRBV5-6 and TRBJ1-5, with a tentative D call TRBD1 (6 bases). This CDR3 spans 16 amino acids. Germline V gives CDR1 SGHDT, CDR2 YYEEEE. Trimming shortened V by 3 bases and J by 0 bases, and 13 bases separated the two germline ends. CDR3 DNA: TGTGCCAGCAGCTCCATGACAGGTTATAGCAATCAGCCCCAGCATTTT. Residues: CASSSMTGYSNQPQHF.

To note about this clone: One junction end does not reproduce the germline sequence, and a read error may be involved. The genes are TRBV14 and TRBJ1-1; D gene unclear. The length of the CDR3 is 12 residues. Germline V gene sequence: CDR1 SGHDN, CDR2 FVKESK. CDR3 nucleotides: TGTGCCAGCAACAAACAGAACGCTGAAGCTTTCTTT. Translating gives CASNKQNAEAFF.